These 15 T cell receptor beta chains were sequenced from one sample in a study of cytomegalovirus exposure and HLA in healthy donors (dated by TCRdb to 2015 to 2018). Libraries were built with the immunoSEQ multiplex PCR assay. A mixture of 60 forward primers for TCR Vbeta segments and 13 reverse primers for TCR Jbeta segments was used in the multiplex PCR. TCRdb took this table from immuneACCESS and kept in-frame rearrangements with V and J called. Such tables lack part of the clones; where checked against another copy, unresolved V genes explain under half of the gap, and the rest is unexplained. This sample holds under 130,000 clones; roughly 79% were observed only once. Roughly 4% of the sample belongs to the ten largest clones. Sequencing was carried out using PBMCs. The source is a middle-aged man in good health and CMV-seropositive.

The CDR3, as DNA: TGTGCCTGGAGTGTAAGATTAGCGGGAGCTTACAACACCGGGGAGCTGTTTTTT. Residues: CAWSVRLAGAYNTGELFF. The chain carries TRBV30 and TRBJ2-2, with TRBD2 identical over 9 bases. Germline lookup yields CDR1 GTSNPN and CDR2 SVGIG (reference sequence). The CDR3 covers 18 residues. V lost 0 bases and J lost 2; bases outside the gene matches: 10.

This clone was observed once. The J gene is TRBJ2-1, the V gene TRBV15; D not resolved. This CDR3 is built from 13 residues. CDR1 is LNHNV and CDR2 is YYDKDF in the germline V gene (reference sequence). V lost 0 bases to trimming and J lost 8 bases, with 8 bases between them. This CDR3 reads CATSREHADEQFF. The CDR3 bases are TGTGCCACCAGCAGAGAACATGCGGATGAGCAGTTCTTC.

The V call is TRBV7-9, the J call TRBJ2-1, with 8 bases that match TRBD2. There are 15 residues in the CDR3. The junction had 8 bases not matched to a gene; V was cut back by 5 bases and J by 5 bases. The germline V gene encodes CDR1 SEHNR and CDR2 FQNEAQ (reference sequence). This CDR3 reads CASSRAGALHNEQFF. CDR3 coding DNA: TGTGCCAGCAGCCGAGCGGGGGCTCTGCACAATGAGCAGTTCTTC.

V usage is TRBV7-9 and J usage is TRBJ2-7; 7 bases fit TRBD1. The CDR3 is 15 residues long. CDR1 is SEHNR and CDR2 is FQNEAQ in the germline V gene (reference sequence). Trimming at V came to 2 bases and at J to 2 bases, leaving 6 bases not matched to a gene. CDR3 bases: TGTGCCAGCAGCTTATCGGGACAGCTTCCCTACGAGCAGTACTTC. Amino acid sequence: CASSLSGQLPYEQYF. Drawing the rest from reference TRBV7-9 and TRBJ2-7, the complete variable domain is DTGVSQNPRHKITKRGQNVTFRCDPISEHNRLYWYRQTLGQGPEFLTYFQNEAQLEKSRLLSDRFSAERPKGSFSTLEIQRTEQGDSAMYLCASSLSGQLPYEQYFGPGTRLTVT.

The rearrangement joins TRBV5-5 to TRBJ1-4, with D possibly TRBD1 on 6 matching bases. The germline gives CDR1 SGHKS, CDR2 YYEKEE (reference sequence). V lost 3 bases and J lost 0, with 24 bases in between. The CDR3 contains 20 residues. The chain's CDR3 is CASSSQSGAPLFATNEKLFF. CDR3 nucleotides: TGTGCCAGCAGCTCCCAATCAGGGGCACCTCTCTTTGCAACTAATGAAAAACTGTTTTTT.

The chain employs TRBV2 and TRBJ1-6; TRBD1 matches at 7 bases. V lost 6 bases and J lost 7; bases outside the gene matches: 9. Germline CDR1 and CDR2: SNHLY and FYNNEI. The CDR3 spans 15 residues. The CDR3 sequence is CASRATGALNSPLHF. CDR3 sequence (DNA): TGTGCCAGCAGGGCTACAGGGGCTTTGAATTCACCCCTCCACTTT.

The chain has TRBV7-9 and TRBJ1-5, with TRBD1 identical over 9 bases. V was clipped by 5 bases and J by 4 bases; unmatched bases: 3. CDR3 size: 14 residues. Germline V gene sequence: CDR1 SEHNR, CDR2 FQNEAQ (reference sequence). CDR3 nucleotides: TGTGCCAGCAGCCCGGGACAGGGAAATCAGCCCCAGCATTTT. It encodes CASSPGQGNQPQHF.

V and J are TRBV7-8 and TRBJ1-5; no clear D gene. Germline V gives CDR1 SGHVS, CDR2 FQNEAQ. The CDR3 length is 16 residues. Trimming took 1 base from V and 5 from J, leaving 15 bases between them. The CDR3 DNA is TGTGCCAGCAGCTTAGGAGTAGGACTAGAGCATCAGCCCCAGCATTTT. Translation gives CASSLGVGLEHQPQHF.

This clone was counted a few times. The CDR3 sequence: CASSPGSQETQYF. The DNA for the CDR3 is TGTGCCAGCAGCCCCGGGAGCCAAGAGACCCAGTACTTC. The chain carries TRBV7-3 and TRBJ2-5, with D perhaps matching TRBD2 (6 bases). The CDR3 is made up of 13 amino acids. Germline CDR1 reads SGHTA; CDR2 reads FQGTGA. V lost 5 bases and J lost 1, with 8 bases in between.

This clone was recorded only once. The CDR3 DNA is TGTGCCAGCGAGGAGGGACTAGCGGGAGTAGGTGAGCAGTACTTC. Its translation is CASEEGLAGVGEQYF. The chain recombines TRBV2 with TRBJ2-7; the match to TRBD2 covers 14 bases. The CDR3 is made up of 15 amino acids. The germline V gene encodes CDR1 SNHLY and CDR2 FYNNEI. Trimming at V came to 8 bases and at J to 7 bases, leaving 10 bases not matched to a gene. The full variable domain, in which reference TRBV2 and TRBJ2-7 provide the parts outside the CDR3, is EPEVTQTPSHQVTQMGQEVILRCVPISNHLYFYWYRQILGQKVEFLVSFYNNEISEKSEIFDDQFSVERPDGSNFTLKIRSTKLEDSAMYFCASEEGLAGVGEQYFGPGTRLTVT.

V gene TRBV5-4 combines with J gene TRBJ2-3, with unresolved D. The CDR3 runs 13 residues. The ends were cut back, 3 bases at V and 4 bases at J, with 9 bases in the middle. The V gene's germline CDR1 is SGHNT and CDR2 YYREEE (reference sequence). The CDR3 is CASSSRSADTQYF. The DNA for the CDR3 is TGTGCCAGCAGCTCAAGGAGTGCAGATACGCAGTATTTT.

The chain carries TRBV30 and TRBJ2-2; a weak D match, TRBD1 (6 bases). Germline V gene lookup returns CDR1 GTSNPN and CDR2 SVGIG (reference sequence). This CDR3 comprises 12 residues. The CDR3 sequence: CVGRGGDGELFF. In nucleotides, the CDR3 is TGTGTTGGTAGAGGGGGTGACGGGGAGCTGTTTTTT.

This clone was picked up a small number of times. The J gene is TRBJ2-1, the V gene TRBV5-1; 8 positions match TRBD1. The CDR3 consists of 15 residues. CDR1 and CDR2 from the germline V gene are SGHRS and YFSETQ. V lost 4 bases, J lost 10 bases, and 13 bases stayed unmatched. The chain's CDR3 is CASSPDLDRVREQFF. The CDR3 coding sequence is TGCGCCAGCAGCCCGGATTTGGACAGGGTGCGAGAGCAGTTCTTC.

This clone was counted once. The chain uses TRBV6-7 and TRBJ2-2, with TRBD2 matching over 15 bases. TRBV6-7 is an ORF for which the function is uncertain. This CDR3 spans 15 amino acids. V shed 10 bases and J 7 bases; nucleotides not matched to a gene: 7. The CDR3 protein is CANRTSGRVDGELFF. In nucleotides, the CDR3 is TGTGCCAACCGGACTAGCGGGAGGGTCGACGGGGAGCTGTTTTTT.

The chain has TRBV28 and TRBJ2-3, with 8 nucleotides matching TRBD2. The CDR3 sequence is 14 residues long. Germline V gives CDR1 MDHEN, CDR2 SYDVKM. Unmatched junction bases numbered 4, after V lost 4 bases and J lost 4 bases. The CDR3 reads CASSYGRGADTQYF. Here the CDR3 DNA reads TGTGCCAGCAGTTACGGGAGGGGGGCAGATACGCAGTATTTT. Full variable domain (missing parts from reference TRBV28 and TRBJ2-3): DVKVTQSSRYLVKRTGEKVFLECVQDMDHENMFWYRQDPGLGLRLIYFSYDVKMKEKGDIPEGYSVSREKKERFSLILESASTNQTSMYLCASSYGRGADTQYFGPGTRLTVL.